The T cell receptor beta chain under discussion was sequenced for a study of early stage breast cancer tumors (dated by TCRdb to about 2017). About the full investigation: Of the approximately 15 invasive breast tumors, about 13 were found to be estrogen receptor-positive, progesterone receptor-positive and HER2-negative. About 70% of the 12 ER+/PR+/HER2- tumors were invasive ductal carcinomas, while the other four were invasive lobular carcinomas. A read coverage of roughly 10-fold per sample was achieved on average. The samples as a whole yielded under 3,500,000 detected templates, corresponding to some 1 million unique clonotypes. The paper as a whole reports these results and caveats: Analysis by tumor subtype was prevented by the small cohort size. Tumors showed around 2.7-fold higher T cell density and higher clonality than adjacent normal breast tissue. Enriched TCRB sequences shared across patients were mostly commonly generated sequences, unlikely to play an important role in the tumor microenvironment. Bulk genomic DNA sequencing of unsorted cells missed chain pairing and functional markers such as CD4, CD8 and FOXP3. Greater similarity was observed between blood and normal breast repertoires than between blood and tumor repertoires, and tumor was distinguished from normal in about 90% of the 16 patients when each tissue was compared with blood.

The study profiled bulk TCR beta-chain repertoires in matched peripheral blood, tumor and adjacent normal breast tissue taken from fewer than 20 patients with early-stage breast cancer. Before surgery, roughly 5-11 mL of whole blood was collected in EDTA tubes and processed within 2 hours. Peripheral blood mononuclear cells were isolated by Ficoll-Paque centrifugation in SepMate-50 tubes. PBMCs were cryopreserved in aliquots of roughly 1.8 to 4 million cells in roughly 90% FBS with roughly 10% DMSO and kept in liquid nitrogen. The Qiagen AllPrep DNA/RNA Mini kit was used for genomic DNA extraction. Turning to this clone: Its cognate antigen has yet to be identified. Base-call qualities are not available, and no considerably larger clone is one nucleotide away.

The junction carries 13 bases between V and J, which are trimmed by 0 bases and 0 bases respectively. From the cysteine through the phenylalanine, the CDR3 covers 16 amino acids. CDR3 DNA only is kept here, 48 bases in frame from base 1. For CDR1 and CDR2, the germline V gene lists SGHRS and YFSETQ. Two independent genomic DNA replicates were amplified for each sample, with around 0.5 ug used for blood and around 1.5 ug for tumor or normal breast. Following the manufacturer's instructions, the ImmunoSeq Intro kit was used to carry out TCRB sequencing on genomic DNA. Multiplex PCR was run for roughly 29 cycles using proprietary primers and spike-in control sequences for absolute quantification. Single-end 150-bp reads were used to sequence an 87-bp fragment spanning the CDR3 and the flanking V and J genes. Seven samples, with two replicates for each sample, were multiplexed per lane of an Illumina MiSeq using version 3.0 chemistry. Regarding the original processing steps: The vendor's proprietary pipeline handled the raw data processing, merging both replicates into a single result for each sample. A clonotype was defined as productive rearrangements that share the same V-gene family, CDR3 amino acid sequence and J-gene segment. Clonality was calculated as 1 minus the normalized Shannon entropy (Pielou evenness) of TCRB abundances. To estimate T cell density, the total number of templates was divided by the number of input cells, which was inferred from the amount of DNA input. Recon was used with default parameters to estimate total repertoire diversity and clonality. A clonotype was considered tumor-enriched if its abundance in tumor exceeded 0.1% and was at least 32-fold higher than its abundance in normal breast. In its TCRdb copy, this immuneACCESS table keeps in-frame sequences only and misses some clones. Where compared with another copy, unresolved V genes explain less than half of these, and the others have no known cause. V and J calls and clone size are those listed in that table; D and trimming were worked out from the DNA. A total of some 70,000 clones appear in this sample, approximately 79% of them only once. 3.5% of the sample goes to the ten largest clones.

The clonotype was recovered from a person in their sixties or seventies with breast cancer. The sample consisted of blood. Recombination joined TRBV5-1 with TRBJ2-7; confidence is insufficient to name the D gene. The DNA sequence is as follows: TGCGCCAGCAGCTTGGTGGCCAGTCAGAGCTCCTACGAGCAGTACTTC. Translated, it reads CASSLVASQSSYEQYF.